This is a list of T cell receptor beta chains from one sample in a study of graft-versus-host responses after intestinal transplantation. Method: immunoSEQ multiplex PCR; TCRdb's copy keeps in-frame clones and lacks some. The repertoire holds tens of thousands of clones, 90% to 95% seen once, with roughly 0.49% in the top ten. The antigens of these receptors remain unknown. Sample: unstimulated CD8+ T cells sorted from spleen or lymph node cells, taken before intestinal transplant. The source is a human donor who received an intestinal transplant. CDR3s include the opening cysteine and the closing phenylalanine or tryptophan. Each record gives: D gene, CDR3 length, clone size, V gene, J gene, CDR3 DNA, CDR3 protein. A D gene is named only where the DNA matches it firmly. Clone size is stated in some rows and not others, as once, few, many or a class when expanded.

>-|15|once|TRBV13|TRBJ1-1
TGTGCCAGCAGCTTGTCAGGCAGCCCAAACACTGAAGCTTTCTTT
CASSLSGSPNTEAFF
>TRBD2|15|-|TRBV27|TRBJ2-1
TGTGCCAGCAGCGTAGGGACTAGCGGGAGGAATGAGCAGTTCTTC
CASSVGTSGRNEQFF
>TRBD1|17|-|TRBV4-1|TRBJ2-2
TGCGCCAGCAGCCAAGCAGGACAGGGGGCGTCCCCCGGGGAGCTGTTTTTT
CASSQAGQGASPGELFF
>-|12|once|TRBV27|TRBJ2-1
TGTGCCAGCAGTTTGCGCCCGGGGGAGGAGTTCTTC
CASSLRPGEEFF
>-|14|-|TRBV27|TRBJ2-7
TGTGCCAGCAGTTTTCTACCGGGTAAATACGAGCAGTACTTC
CASSFLPGKYEQYF
>-|14|-|TRBV5-4|TRBJ2-1
TGTGCCAGCAGCACAGGTCTCAGGGCGGATGAGCAGTTCTTC
CASSTGLRADEQFF
>-|18|once|TRBV7-6|TRBJ2-1
TGTGCCAGCAGCTTAGCCGGTGGATTTTTATCGCGGGCGGATGAGCAGTTCTTC
CASSLAGGFLSRADEQFF
>TRBD2|16|-|TRBV7-2|TRBJ2-1
TGTGCCAGCAGCGTGATTAGCGGGAGTAGCTACAATGAGCAGTTCTTC
CASSVISGSSYNEQFF
>-|15|-|TRBV11-2|TRBJ1-2
TGTGCCAGCAGCCGCCAAAATACAGGGCTCTATGGCTACACCTTC
CASSRQNTGLYGYTF
>-|13|few|TRBV5-1|TRBJ1-1
TGCGCCAGCACAGACACCATGAACACTGAAGCTTTCTTT
CASTDTMNTEAFF
>-|13|-|TRBV5-6|TRBJ2-1
TGTGCCAGCAGCGCCAACCCGGTGTATGAGCAGTTCTTC
CASSANPVYEQFF
>-|17|once|TRBV4-1|TRBJ2-1
TGCGCCAGCAGCCTATGGACTGGTGATATCTCCTACAATGAGCAGTTCTTC
CASSLWTGDISYNEQFF
>-|11|-|TRBV6-6|TRBJ2-7
TGTGCCAGCAGTTACCTCCACGAGCAGTACTTC
CASSYLHEQYF
>-|12|once|TRBV5-6|TRBJ1-1
TGTGCCAGCAGCTTGGTGGGGGGAGAAGCTTTCTTT
CASSLVGGEAFF
>-|15|-|TRBV4-1|TRBJ2-7
TGCGCCAGCAGCCAAGAGTCGGGAAGCTCCTACGAGCAGTACTTC
CASSQESGSSYEQYF
>TRBD2|16|-|TRBV14|TRBJ2-1
TGTGCCAGCAGCGCTCTGACTAGCGGGGGGCCCAATGAGCAGTTCTTC
CASSALTSGGPNEQFF
>TRBD2|15|-|TRBV9|TRBJ2-7
TGTGCCAGCAGCGCTCTAGCGGGGGGGCTCTACGAGCAGTACTTC
CASSALAGGLYEQYF
>TRBD1|16|-|TRBV6-1|TRBJ2-7
TGTGCCAGCAGTGGACCGGGACAGGGAACCTCCTACGAGCAGTACTTC
CASSGPGQGTSYEQYF
>-|13|-|TRBV27|TRBJ1-5
TGTGCCAGCAGTGACAGCGTCAATCAGCCCCAGCATTTT
CASSDSVNQPQHF
>TRBD1|14|-|TRBV9|TRBJ2-2
TGTGCCAGCAACCCGACAGGGACCACCGGGGAGCTGTTTTTT
CASNPTGTTGELFF
>-|12|-|TRBV19|TRBJ1-1
TGTGCCAGTAGGCTAGGGAGGACTGAAGCTTTCTTT
CASRLGRTEAFF
>TRBD2|16|-|TRBV19|TRBJ2-3
TGTGCCAGTAGTATAGCGGGGGGGCCAAGCGCAGATACGCAGTATTTT
CASSIAGGPSADTQYF
>-|15|-|TRBV13|TRBJ1-3
TGTGCCAGCAGCTTAGGCCCAGGATCTGGAAACACCATATATTTT
CASSLGPGSGNTIYF
>-|13|-|TRBV6-5|TRBJ1-1
TGTGCCAGCAGTTACTCCCGGGGTACTGAAGCTTTCTTT
CASSYSRGTEAFF
>-|17|-|TRBV7-3|TRBJ1-1
TGTGCCAGCAGCCCGTTCCCCCCCGGGACATCGAACACTGAAGCTTTCTTT
CASSPFPPGTSNTEAFF
>-|14|once|TRBV5-1|TRBJ2-2
TGCGCCAGCAGCTTTACGGGGTTGATCGGGGAGCTGTTTTTT
CASSFTGLIGELFF
>-|14|once|TRBV19|TRBJ1-6
TGTGCCAGTAGTGACCCGGGACTAAGTTCACCCCTCCACTTT
CASSDPGLSSPLHF
>-|13|-|TRBV5-4|TRBJ2-7
TGTGCCAGCAGCTTGGCCGGTAGCTCCGAGCAGTACTTC
CASSLAGSSEQYF
>-|14|-|TRBV9|TRBJ2-5
TGTGCCAGCAGCGTTCAGGGGTATCGAGAGACCCAGTACTTC
CASSVQGYRETQYF
>-|15|-|TRBV9|TRBJ2-7
TGTGCCAGCAGCGTAGGGACAGATCCTTCCTACGAGCAGTACTTC
CASSVGTDPSYEQYF